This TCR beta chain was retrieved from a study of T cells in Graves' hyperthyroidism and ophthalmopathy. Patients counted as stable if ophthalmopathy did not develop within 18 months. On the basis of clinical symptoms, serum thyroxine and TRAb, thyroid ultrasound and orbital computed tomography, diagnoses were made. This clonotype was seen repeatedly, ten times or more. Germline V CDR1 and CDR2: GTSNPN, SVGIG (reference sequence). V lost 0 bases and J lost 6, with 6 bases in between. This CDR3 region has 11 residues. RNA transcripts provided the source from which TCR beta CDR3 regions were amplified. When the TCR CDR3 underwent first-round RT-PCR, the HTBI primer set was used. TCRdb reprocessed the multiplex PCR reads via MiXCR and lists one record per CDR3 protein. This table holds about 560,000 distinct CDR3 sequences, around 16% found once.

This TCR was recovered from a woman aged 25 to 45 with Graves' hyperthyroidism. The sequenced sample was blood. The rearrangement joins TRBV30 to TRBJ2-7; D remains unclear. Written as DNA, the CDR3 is TGTGCCTGGAGTGTTTCCGGCGAGCAGTACTTC. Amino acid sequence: CAWSVSGEQYF.